The 29 T cell receptor beta chains listed next were all sequenced from one sample in a study of T cells in Graves' hyperthyroidism and ophthalmopathy. Authors of the study amplified TCR beta CDR3 regions from RNA transcripts. The TCR CDR3 was amplified in a first-round RT-PCR using the HTBI primer set. TCRdb analysed the multiplex PCR reads with MiXCR anew, one entry per CDR3 protein. Among fewer than 900,000 distinct CDR3 sequences listed, about a sixth were seen once. The sample was blood. The receptor set was obtained from a man between 18 and 29 years old with Graves' hyperthyroidism.

J is TRBJ1-1 and V is TRBV6-1, with TRBD1 as a possible D gene (6 bases). Germline values: CDR1 MNHNS, CDR2 SASEGT. Trimming stripped 7 bases from V and 4 bases from J, with 13 bases between. The CDR3 extends over 13 amino acids. This CDR3 is CASKRRGGTEAFF. CDR3 sequence (DNA): TGTGCCAGCAAGAGGAGAGGGGGCACTGAAGCTTTCTTT.

This clonotype was seen ten or more times. V and J are TRBV6-1 and TRBJ2-7, with 8 bases that match TRBD2. Germline CDR1 MNHNS, CDR2 SASEGT. The CDR3 spans 15 residues. The V and J ends lost 1 base and 3 bases, in that order; junction bases with no gene match: 5. CDR3 sequence: CASSEEASGLYEQYF. The CDR3 coding sequence is TGTGCCAGCAGTGAAGAGGCTAGCGGGCTCTACGAGCAGTACTTC.

There are a few counts of this clonotype. It may be a read error: a sequence one base away is much more abundant. The chain combines TRBV11-3 with TRBJ2-3; unclear D gene. CDR3 size: 12 residues. Germline V gene sequence: CDR1 SGHNT, CDR2 YENEEA. The CDR3 loop is CAGSLVPDTQYF. The CDR3 nucleotides read TGTGCCGGCAGCTTAGTCCCAGATACGCAGTATTTT.

There are a few counts of this clonotype. The chain combines TRBV7-3 with TRBJ1-5; the D gene is possibly TRBD1 (6 bases). V was pared by 2 bases and J by 2 bases, with 22 bases between. The germline CDR1 and CDR2 sequences are SGHTA and FQGTGA. This CDR3 region has 19 residues. CDR3 amino acids: CASSLEPPGQSRGNQPQHF. The CDR3 DNA reads TGTGCCAGCAGCTTAGAACCTCCGGGACAATCGAGGGGCAATCAGCCCCAGCATTTT.

This chain joins TRBV20-1 and TRBJ2-5; D gene uncertain. The CDR3 contains 13 residues. V lost 6 bases and J 5 bases, leaving 16 bases between the germline ends. CDR1 and CDR2 (germline): DFQATT, SNEGSKA (reference sequence). CDR3 protein: CSARSEARETQYF. DNA of the CDR3: TGCAGTGCCAGATCAGAGGCGAGGGAGACCCAGTACTTC.

In this sample, this clonotype turned up a few times. The genes are TRBV28 and TRBJ2-2; D could derive from TRBD1 or TRBD2 (5 bases each). The CDR3 is 15 residues long. Trimming shortened V by 7 bases and J by 0 bases, and 12 bases separated the two germline ends. CDR1 MDHEN and CDR2 SYDVKM come from the germline V gene. CDR3 protein: CASIIGGANTGELFF. The CDR3 DNA is TGTGCCAGCATCATTGGGGGAGCGAACACCGGGGAGCTGTTTTTT.

This clonotype has ten or more counts. The chain links TRBV7-8 to TRBJ2-3; D remains ambiguous. The germline V and J ends were trimmed by 4 bases and 5 bases, with 13 bases remaining between them. Germline CDR1 is SGHVS and CDR2 is FQNEAQ. CDR3 length equals 14 residues. The CDR3 DNA reads TGTGCCAGCAGCTCCAACCCGGCTATAGATACGCAGTATTTT. Its translation: CASSSNPAIDTQYF.

J is TRBJ2-7 and V is TRBV3-1, with no clear D. Between the trimmed V and J ends, which lost 2 bases and 0 bases, there was a span of 11 bases. Germline-derived CDR1 and CDR2 are LGHDT and YNNKEL (reference sequence). This CDR3 has 15 residues. The CDR3 loop reads CASSQQAESSYEQYF. The CDR3 region has the DNA TGTGCCAGCAGCCAACAGGCAGAGAGCTCCTACGAGCAGTACTTC.

This clonotype was observed many times. The chain has TRBV28 and TRBJ2-1; 7 bases are a match to TRBD2. J was trimmed by 5 bases and V by 2 bases; bases with no gene match: 9. Germline-derived CDR1 and CDR2 are MDHEN and SYDVKM. The CDR3 covers 16 residues. CDR3 DNA: TGTGCCAGCAGTTTACGTTGGGCGGGAGCCAACAATGAGCAGTTCTTC. It is translated as CASSLRWAGANNEQFF.

This clonotype was recorded many times. This chain connects TRBV11-1 to TRBJ2-7, with D possibly matching TRBD2 (6 bases). The V end was cut by 4 bases, the J end by 4 bases, with 17 bases between. The germline gives CDR1 SGHAT, CDR2 FQDESV (reference sequence). This CDR3 comprises 15 residues. The CDR3 region has the DNA TGTGCCAGCAGCTCTACCGGGACTGTGGCGTACGAGCAGTACTTC. Protein: CASSSTGTVAYEQYF.

This clonotype has just a few counts. This sequence joins TRBV20-1 and TRBJ1-2, with D possibly TRBD1 on 6 matching bases. This CDR3 has 16 amino acids. CDR1 and CDR2 from the germline V gene are DFQATT and SNEGSKA (reference sequence). V was pared by 0 bases and J by 0 bases, with 14 bases between. CDR3 in DNA: TGCAGTGCTAGAGAGCTAACAGGGTCAGCTAACTATGGCTACACCTTC. Its translation is CSARELTGSANYGYTF.

This clonotype was seen ten or more times. This chain links TRBV3-1 with TRBJ2-7, with 7 bases lining up with TRBD2. Trimming cost V 2 bases and J 1 base; bases outside gene matches: 2. This CDR3 comprises 14 residues. From germline, CDR1 is LGHDT and CDR2 YNNKEL (reference sequence). The CDR3 is CASSQTGGSYEQYF. CDR3 in DNA: TGTGCCAGCAGCCAAACGGGAGGATCCTACGAGCAGTACTTC.

This clonotype was detected many times. The rearrangement links TRBV30 to TRBJ1-5; D possibly corresponds to TRBD1 (5 bases). V was cut by 3 bases and J by 0 bases, with 12 bases left in between. Looked up from germline, CDR1 is GTSNPN and CDR2 is SVGIG (reference sequence). This CDR3 region has 15 residues. The CDR3 bases are TGTGCCTGGAGGCAGGGCCCAGGTAGCAATCAGCCCCAGCATTTT. Translating it yields CAWRQGPGSNQPQHF.

This clonotype was counted at least ten times. J is TRBJ2-7 and V is TRBV28, with no clear D. Germline assignment: CDR1 MDHEN and CDR2 SYDVKM. The CDR3 length is 15 residues. V was clipped by 6 bases and J by 4 bases, with 19 bases between them. In DNA form, the CDR3 reads TGTGCCAGCAGACCACCTCCAATTTCCCGTTACGAGCAGTACTTC. This encodes CASRPPPISRYEQYF.

This clonotype has a count of ten or more. The V and J genes are TRBV27 and TRBJ1-5, with 10 bases matching TRBD1. This CDR3 has 15 amino acids. The V and J ends lost 3 bases and 7 bases, in that order; junction bases with no gene match: 6. From germline, CDR1 is MNHEY and CDR2 SMNVEV (reference sequence). CDR3 region: CASSFSGTGVQPQHF. The DNA of the CDR3 is TGTGCCAGCAGTTTCTCCGGGACAGGGGTCCAGCCCCAGCATTTT.

This clonotype showed up many times. The CDR3: CASSLEREGEQFF. The CDR3 DNA is TGTGCCAGCAGTTTGGAGCGGGAGGGTGAGCAGTTCTTC. The rearrangement links TRBV28 to TRBJ2-1; TRBD2 matches at 10 bases. CDR3 size: 13 residues. CDR1 and CDR2 from the germline V gene are MDHEN and SYDVKM. J lost 9 bases, V lost 3 bases, and 2 bases had no gene match.

The sample holds a few counts of this clonotype. The DNA of the CDR3 is TGTGCCTGGAGTAGACAGTCCACCGGGGAGCTGTTTTTT. Protein: CAWSRQSTGELFF. The rearrangement uses TRBV30 and TRBJ2-2; tentatively, D is TRBD1 (5 bases). Germline V gives CDR1 GTSNPN, CDR2 SVGIG (reference sequence). V shed 2 bases and J shed 4 bases, with 8 bases lying between them. The CDR3 covers 13 residues.

The DNA of the CDR3 is TGCAGTGCTGGAGGATGGGGCGTTGAGATGGAGACCCAGTACTTC. Protein: CSAGGWGVEMETQYF. The chain combines TRBV20-1 with TRBJ2-5; D is tentatively TRBD1 or TRBD2 (5 bases each). Per the germline V gene, CDR1 is DFQATT and CDR2 is SNEGSKA (reference sequence). The length of the CDR3 is 15 residues. Trimming cost V 5 bases and J 5 bases, with 21 bases left between them.

This clonotype occurred many times. The chain has TRBV20-1 and TRBJ2-7; 9 nucleotides line up with TRBD1. Germline CDR1 reads DFQATT; CDR2 reads SNEGSKA (reference sequence). The V segment lost 3 bases and the J segment 1 base; nucleotides outside the gene matches: 4. The CDR3 is 14 residues long. CDR3 sequence reads: CSARTGGKSYEQYF. DNA for the CDR3: TGCAGTGCTAGGACAGGGGGGAAATCCTACGAGCAGTACTTC.

Regarding this clonotype: The junction departs from germline at one end; a sequencing error may be responsible. CDR3 residues: CASSATRGELYF. Written as DNA, the CDR3 is TGTGCCAGCAGCGCTACCCGGGGGGAGCTGTACTTC. The chain employs TRBV9 and TRBJ2-7; TRBD2 matches at 7 bases. In germline, CDR1 is SGDLS, CDR2 YYNGEE. The CDR3 runs to 12 residues.

The table lists this clonotype with many counts. The chain recombines TRBV30 with TRBJ1-2; weak D call: TRBD1 (5 bases). The germline V gene encodes CDR1 GTSNPN and CDR2 SVGIG (reference sequence). Trimming pared 2 bases from V and 6 bases from J, leaving 7 bases between. This CDR3 is 11 amino acids long. The CDR3 DNA follows: TGTGCCTGGAGTTGGGGGGATGGCTACACCTTC. This codes for CAWSWGDGYTF.

This clonotype was observed a handful of times. The germline gene is not matched at one end of the junction; a read error may be the cause. CDR3 loop: CASSEGAGMLNF. The CDR3 DNA reads TGTGCCAGCAGCGAGGGAGCAGGGATGTTGAACTTC. The chain is built from TRBV11-3 and TRBJ2-5, with D perhaps assigned TRBD1 or TRBD2 (5 bases each). The CDR3 is made up of 12 amino acids. The germline gives CDR1 SGHNT, CDR2 YENEEA.

This clonotype was recorded many times. This chain connects TRBV18 to TRBJ2-2; the D is unclear. The CDR3 is made up of 17 amino acids. Germline CDR1 reads KGHSH; CDR2 reads LQKENI. The V end was cut by 4 bases, the J end by 0 bases, with 15 bases between. CDR3 sequence: CASSRPSGGANTGELFF. The CDR3 DNA is TGTGCCAGCTCACGTCCTTCTGGCGGAGCGAACACCGGGGAGCTGTTTTTT. The whole variable domain, filled in from reference TRBV18 and TRBJ2-2, reads NAGVMQNPRHLVRRRGQEARLRCSPMKGHSHVYWYRQLPEEGLKFMVYLQKENIIDESGMPKERFSAEFPKEGPSILRIQQVVRGDSAAYFCASSRPSGGANTGELFFGEGSRLTVL.

V gene TRBV20-1 combines with J gene TRBJ2-2, with a tentative D call TRBD1 (6 bases). With 3 bases removed from V and 6 bases from J, the gap between germline ends came to 14 bases. This CDR3 contains 14 residues. The germline CDR1 and CDR2 sequences are DFQATT and SNEGSKA (reference sequence). This CDR3 reads CSASSGQRAGELFF. CDR3 bases: TGCAGTGCTAGTTCAGGACAGAGGGCCGGGGAGCTGTTTTTT.

The rearrangement uses TRBV20-1 and TRBJ2-7, with 14 nucleotides matching TRBD2. The CDR3 is 20 amino acids. The V and J ends lost 5 bases and 0 bases, in that order; junction bases with no gene match: 18. Germline CDR1 DFQATT, CDR2 SNEGSKA (reference sequence). The CDR3 region has the DNA TGCAGTGCTGGACCGGGACTAGCGGGAGAACCCTTAAAACCCTCCTACGAGCAGTACTTC. Residues: CSAGPGLAGEPLKPSYEQYF.

This clonotype was picked up many times. The gene calls are TRBV6-4 and TRBJ1-1; no reliable D call. The CDR3 is 13 residues long. CDR1 MRHNA and CDR2 SNTAGT come from the germline V gene. The V and J ends lost 4 bases and 1 base respectively, with 7 bases between them. The CDR3 DNA sequence: TGTGCCAGCAGTGTCGAGGAGAACACTGAAGCTTTCTTT. Translated, it gives CASSVEENTEAFF.

V gene TRBV30 combines with J gene TRBJ2-7; no clear D. V was clipped by 1 base and J by 1 base, with 8 bases between them. This CDR3 spans 13 amino acids. Germline values: CDR1 GTSNPN, CDR2 SVGIG (reference sequence). The CDR3 reads CAWSGFESYEQYF. CDR3 coding DNA: TGTGCCTGGAGTGGTTTCGAATCCTACGAGCAGTACTTC. The full variable domain, in which reference TRBV30 and TRBJ2-7 provide the parts outside the CDR3, is SQTIHQWPATLVQPVGSPLSLECTVEGTSNPNLYWYRQAAGRGLQLLFYSVGIGQISSEVPQNLSASRPQDRQFILSSKKLLLSDSGFYLCAWSGFESYEQYFGPGTRLTVT.

With regard to this clonotype: A much more abundant neighbour one base away suggests this may be a read error. The V and J genes are TRBV28 and TRBJ2-4; D not certain. The germline V gene encodes CDR1 MDHEN and CDR2 SYDVKM. The CDR3 contains 15 residues. The CDR3 reads CACSTHFARKNIQYF. CDR3 nucleotides: TGTGCCTGCAGTACCCATTTCGCGCGTAAAAACATTCAGTACTTC.

This clonotype was found many times. This rearrangement joins TRBV6-1 to TRBJ1-5; 8 bases line up with TRBD1. J gave up 4 bases and V 4 bases, and 6 bases lay outside the gene matches. Looked up from germline, CDR1 is MNHNS and CDR2 is SASEGT. The CDR3 consists of 15 residues. CDR3: CASSVSGQGNQPQHF. In DNA form, the CDR3 reads TGTGCCAGCAGTGTTTCCGGACAGGGTAATCAGCCCCAGCATTTT.